This T cell receptor (beta chain) was profiled in a study of shared clonotypes between healthy human individuals. Study-wide context: Every donor yielded three CD4 naive, three CD4 memory, two CD8 naive and one CD8 memory plate. Findings and caveats of the study: Clonotypes shared by all four sorted-subset donors had higher generation probabilities than non-shared clonotypes. Compared with memory subsets, naive subsets generally had larger estimated richness.

Sequencing used immunoSEQ multiplex PCR; TCRdb keeps in-frame clones, though not all of them. The table records 1.4 million to 1.5 million clones, roughly 97% of them present only once. The study separated CD4+ cells into CD45RA+ naive and CD45RA-negative memory subsets. The CDR3 extends over 13 amino acids. The V and J ends lost 7 bases and 2 bases respectively, with 12 bases between them. Germline V lookup: CDR1 MNHNS, CDR2 SASEGT. Notes on this clone: Its antigen remains unknown.

The V and J genes are TRBV6-1 and TRBJ2-7; possibly TRBD1 for D (6 bases). The sequence was collected from a man aged 30-40 years in good health. Input material: naive CD4+ T cells sorted from blood. Sample subset: CD45RA+ positively selected. CDR3 bases: TGTGCCAGCACGGGACAACCTACCTACGAGCAGTACTTC. Its translation is CASTGQPTYEQYF.